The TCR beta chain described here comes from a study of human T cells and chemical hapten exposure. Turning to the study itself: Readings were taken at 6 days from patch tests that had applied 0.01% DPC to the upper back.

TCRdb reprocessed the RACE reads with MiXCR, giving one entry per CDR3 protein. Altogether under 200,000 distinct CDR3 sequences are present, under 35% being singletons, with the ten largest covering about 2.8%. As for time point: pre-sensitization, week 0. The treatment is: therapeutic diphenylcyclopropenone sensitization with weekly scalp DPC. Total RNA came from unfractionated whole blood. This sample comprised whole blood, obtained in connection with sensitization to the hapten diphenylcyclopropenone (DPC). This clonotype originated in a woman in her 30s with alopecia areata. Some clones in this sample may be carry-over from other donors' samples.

The CDR3 DNA is TGTGCCATCAGTGATCCAAGTCGGGGCAATCAGCCCCAGCATTTT. Its translation: CAISDPSRGNQPQHF. The chain has TRBV10-3 and TRBJ1-5, with unresolved D. Deletions cut 3 bases from V and 2 bases from J, with 11 bases between. This CDR3 contains 15 residues. CDR1 and CDR2 (germline): ENHRY, SYGVKD.